A single sample gave rise to the 4 T cell receptor beta chains below, sequenced in a study of T cell repertoires in cytomegalovirus infection. Each CDR3 protein gets one entry after TCRdb re-called the reads with MiXCR. The sample lists about half a million distinct CDR3 sequences, 30% to 35% seen once, with 17% in the top ten. These receptors' targets are unknown. The sample was cultured PBMCs, taken from culture after CMV antigen stimulation. The receptor set was obtained from a human donor in good health (CMV status not recorded). Some clones in this sample may be carry-over from other donors' samples.

This sequence joins TRBV12-3 or TRBV12-4 and TRBJ2-7, with TRBD1 matching over 8 bases. The CDR3 sequence is 14 residues long. With V trimmed by 6 bases and J by 5 bases, 9 bases remained unmatched. CDR3 DNA: TGTGCCAGCAGCCCCGGACAGGGTAGCCACGAGCAGTACTTC. The encoded protein is CASSPGQGSHEQYF.

The chain combines TRBV19 with TRBJ2-7; D could derive from TRBD1 or TRBD2 (5 bases each). The V gene lost 9 bases and the J gene lost 2 bases, with 17 bases spanning the gap. Germline V gives CDR1 LNHDA, CDR2 SQIVND (reference sequence). The CDR3 loop spans 14 amino acids. CDR3 region: CASSPGPSTYEQYF. As DNA, the CDR3 is TGTGCCAGCTCCCCGGGACCGTCCACCTACGAGCAGTACTTC.

The V call is TRBV28, the J call TRBJ1-5, with a tentative D call TRBD1 (5 bases). With 5 bases removed from V and 3 bases from J, the gap between germline ends came to 11 bases. Germline V gives CDR1 MDHEN, CDR2 SYDVKM. The CDR3 sequence is 14 residues long. The CDR3 is CASSPGPSNQPQHF. DNA of the CDR3: TGTGCCAGCAGTCCGGGACCCTCCAATCAGCCCCAGCATTTT.

Only a few counts were recorded for this clonotype. The chain carries TRBV2 and TRBJ2-5, with 7 bases that match TRBD1. Losses at the gene ends were 4 bases for V and 5 bases for J; bases not matched to a gene: 10. Germline loops: CDR1 SNHLY, CDR2 FYNNEI. The CDR3 runs 15 residues. The DNA of the CDR3 is TGTGCCAGCAGTGTCATGACAGGGTCGAGGGAGACCCAGTACTTC. This gives the protein CASSVMTGSRETQYF. The variable domain in full, with the rest retrieved from reference TRBV2 and TRBJ2-5, is EPEVTQTPSHQVTQMGQEVILRCVPISNHLYFYWYRQILGQKVEFLVSFYNNEISEKSEIFDDQFSVERPDGSNFTLKIRSTKLEDSAMYFCASSVMTGSRETQYFGPGTRLLVL.